Below, 21 T cell receptor beta chains from the same sample are listed, as sequenced in a study of T cell responses to AZD1222 COVID-19 vaccine. Profiling relied on immunoSEQ multiplex PCR, and the TCRdb table lists in-frame clones only, not all of them. This repertoire shows 150,000 to 200,000 clones, about 90% found once; its top ten account for about 9.9%. The sample consisted of peripheral blood, taken 28 days after the second AZD1222 dose. The receptors derive from an adult who received the AZD1222 COVID-19 vaccine.

The V and J genes are TRBV6-5 and TRBJ2-1; 10 bases are a match to TRBD2. Trimming cost V 0 bases and J 8 bases; bases outside gene matches: 1. Germline V gives CDR1 MNHEY, CDR2 SVGAGI. This CDR3 has 14 residues. CDR3 nucleotides: TGTGCCAGCAGTTACTCGCTAGCGGGGGATGAGCAGTTCTTC. Protein product: CASSYSLAGDEQFF.

The V gene is TRBV11-2, the J gene TRBJ1-1; D might be TRBD1 (5 bases). The V end lost 5 bases, the J end lost 1 base, and 14 bases lay between the germline ends. Per the germline V gene, CDR1 is SGHAT and CDR2 is FQNNGV. The CDR3 is 15 amino acids. The CDR3 region is CASSLGGVGNTEAFF. CDR3 in DNA: TGTGCCAGCAGCCTCGGAGGGGTCGGGAACACTGAAGCTTTCTTT. The full variable domain, completed using reference TRBV11-2 and TRBJ1-1, is EAGVAQSPRYKIIEKRQSVAFWCNPISGHATLYWYQQILGQGPKLLIQFQNNGVVDDSQLPKDRFSAERLKGVDSTLKIQPAKLEDSAVYLCASSLGGVGNTEAFFGQGTRLTVV.

Note on this clone: The sample has other DNA sequences that encode this CDR3 too. This rearrangement joins TRBV11-2 to TRBJ1-1, with D possibly being TRBD1 (5 bases). The CDR3 runs to 13 residues. V lost 3 bases and J 1 base, leaving 6 bases between the germline ends. CDR1 and CDR2 from the germline V gene are SGHAT and FQNNGV. The CDR3 DNA is TGTGCCAGCAGCTTCGGGGGGAACACTGAAGCTTTCTTT. As protein: CASSFGGNTEAFF.

This rearrangement joins TRBV19 to TRBJ1-3; D gene unclear. With 0 bases removed from V and 2 bases from J, the gap between germline ends came to 5 bases. The CDR3 sequence is 14 residues long. Germline V gene lookup returns CDR1 LNHDA and CDR2 SQIVND (reference sequence). The CDR3 DNA reads TGTGCCAGTAGTATAGAGGTTACTGGAAACACCATATATTTT. It encodes CASSIEVTGNTIYF.

The chain employs TRBV6-1 and TRBJ2-3; 9 nucleotides agree with TRBD2. This CDR3 contains 15 residues. J lost 5 bases, V lost 3 bases, and 6 bases had no gene match. In germline, CDR1 is MNHNS, CDR2 SASEGT. CDR3 nucleotides: TGTGCCAGCAGTGAGCGGGGGGGCCAGATAGATACGCAGTATTTT. Translation: CASSERGGQIDTQYF.

This chain uses TRBV27 with TRBJ1-2; D is unresolved. The germline V gene has CDR1 MNHEY and CDR2 SMNVEV (reference sequence). The CDR3 contains 18 residues. V lost 2 bases to trimming and J lost 0 bases, with 19 bases between them. The CDR3 protein is CASSLRSVVQPANYGYTF. For the CDR3, the DNA is TGTGCCAGCAGTTTAAGGAGTGTGGTGCAGCCCGCTAACTATGGCTACACCTTC.

This chain links TRBV9 with TRBJ1-3; possible D gene TRBD1, 5 bases. V was trimmed by 4 bases and J by 0 bases, leaving 14 bases between them. The V gene's germline CDR1 is SGDLS and CDR2 YYNGEE. The CDR3 extends over 16 amino acids. The CDR3 nucleotides are TGTGCCAGCAGCCTCGGGGACTCTCACTCTGGAAACACCATATATTTT. As protein: CASSLGDSHSGNTIYF.

This chain links TRBV15 with TRBJ1-5; 9 positions agree with TRBD1. After removal of 3 bases from V and 1 base from J, the junction contained 7 bases not matched to a gene. The V gene's germline CDR1 is LNHNV and CDR2 YYDKDF (reference sequence). CDR3 length equals 17 residues. The CDR3 DNA reads TGTGCCACCAGCAGGGAACAGGGGGCCAGGAGCAATCAGCCCCAGCATTTT. Translated, it gives CATSREQGARSNQPQHF.

This clone was recorded at least ten times. The genes are TRBV5-1 and TRBJ1-2, with a weak D call TRBD1 (6 bases). CDR1 and CDR2 from the germline V gene are SGHRS and YFSETQ. The V gene lost 0 bases and the J gene lost 4 bases, with 19 bases spanning the gap. CDR3 length equals 17 residues. CDR3 in amino acids: CASSLASSRGGIYGYTF. The CDR3 bases are TGCGCCAGCAGCTTGGCCAGTTCCCGCGGGGGCATCTATGGCTACACCTTC.

The rearrangement uses TRBV9 and TRBJ1-3, with D unresolved. Germline assignment: CDR1 SGDLS and CDR2 YYNGEE. V lost 0 bases and J 5 bases, leaving 12 bases between the germline ends. CDR3 length: 15 residues. CDR3: CASSVDWAPRNTIYF. CDR3 in DNA: TGTGCCAGCAGCGTAGACTGGGCCCCACGAAACACCATATATTTT.

This clone has only one observation. V gene TRBV5-1 combines with J gene TRBJ1-4, with no clear D. The germline V and J ends were trimmed by 2 bases and 5 bases, with 16 bases remaining between them. The CDR3 has 16 amino acids. Germline loops: CDR1 SGHRS, CDR2 YFSETQ. The CDR3 DNA sequence: TGCGCCAGCAGCTTAGGACCTCCGGTTGGAAATGAAAAACTGTTTTTT. Its protein is CASSLGPPVGNEKLFF.

V gene TRBV7-9 combines with J gene TRBJ1-2; D call uncertain. Germline lookup yields CDR1 SEHNR and CDR2 FQNEAQ (reference sequence). The CDR3 is made up of 14 amino acids. The V end lost 1 base, the J end lost 4 bases, and 10 bases lay between the germline ends. The CDR3 sequence: CASSLVADFYGYTF. In DNA, the CDR3 is TGTGCCAGCAGCTTAGTGGCAGACTTCTATGGCTACACCTTC. The full variable domain, its missing parts supplied by reference TRBV7-9 and TRBJ1-2, is DTGVSQNPRHKITKRGQNVTFRCDPISEHNRLYWYRQTLGQGPEFLTYFQNEAQLEKSRLLSDRFSAERPKGSFSTLEIQRTEQGDSAMYLCASSLVADFYGYTFGSGTRLTVV.

The chain links TRBV5-1 to TRBJ2-1; 10 bases are shared with TRBD2. Per germline, CDR1 SGHRS and CDR2 YFSETQ. V shed 4 bases, J shed 1 base, and the junction held 2 bases outside the gene matches. The CDR3 extends over 15 amino acids. The chain's CDR3 is CASSELAGSYNEQFF. DNA for the CDR3: TGCGCCAGCAGCGAACTAGCGGGGTCCTACAATGAGCAGTTCTTC.

The V gene is TRBV30, the J gene TRBJ1-6, with D tentatively TRBD1 (5 bases). The CDR3 length is 15 residues. Germline CDR1 GTSNPN, CDR2 SVGIG (reference sequence). Trimming cost V 4 bases and J 2 bases, with 12 bases left between them. CDR3 DNA: TGTGCCTGGAACCTGTGGGGGGCCTATAATTCACCCCTCCACTTT. Translating it yields CAWNLWGAYNSPLHF.

V and J are TRBV7-8 and TRBJ1-2; no clear D gene. Germline assignment: CDR1 SGHVS and CDR2 FQNEAQ. The CDR3 is 12 amino acids. Trimming stripped 5 bases from V and 4 bases from J, with 8 bases between. The CDR3: CASSPVTYGYTF. The CDR3 nucleotides are TGTGCCAGCAGCCCAGTAACCTATGGCTACACCTTC.

V gene TRBV5-1 combines with J gene TRBJ2-2, with TRBD2 matching 9 bases. The V segment lost 0 bases and the J segment 6 bases; nucleotides outside the gene matches: 6. Germline V gene sequence: CDR1 SGHRS, CDR2 YFSETQ. The CDR3 contains 16 residues. The CDR3 reads CASSLALASGAGELFF. The CDR3 coding sequence is TGCGCCAGCAGCTTGGCCCTCGCTAGCGGGGCCGGGGAGCTGTTTTTT.

The chain employs TRBV6-5 and TRBJ1-5; D unclear. The ends were cut back, 6 bases at V and 1 base at J, with 7 bases in the middle. The CDR3 is 13 amino acids. Germline V gives CDR1 MNHEY, CDR2 SVGAGI. CDR3 region: CASSPGSNQPQHF. Here the CDR3 DNA reads TGTGCCAGCAGCCCCGGGAGCAATCAGCCCCAGCATTTT.

The chain employs TRBV5-6 and TRBJ2-3; TRBD2 is a possible D gene (5 bases). CDR1 and CDR2 (germline): SGHDT, YYEEEE. Trimming removed 4 bases at V and 6 bases at J, with 15 bases between. The CDR3 loop spans 14 amino acids. The CDR3 region has the DNA TGTGCCAGCAGCCCAGCCGCCCCGGGGGATACGCAGTATTTT. Its translation is CASSPAAPGDTQYF.

This chain joins TRBV4-2 and TRBJ1-4; TRBD1 matches 10 bases. Germline values: CDR1 LGHNA, CDR2 YNFKEQ. The trim removed 1 base at V and 6 bases at J, leaving 2 bases unmatched. The CDR3 runs 15 residues. The CDR3 loop is CASSQVTGGDEKLFF. The CDR3 nucleotides are TGTGCCAGCAGCCAAGTGACAGGGGGCGATGAAAAACTGTTTTTT.

The gene calls are TRBV21-1 and TRBJ1-1; the table assigns TRBD1, which was not confirmed against the DNA. TRBV21-1 is a recognized pseudogene. The CDR3 spans 14 residues. The CDR3 sequence: CASSSSDRDQEAFF. The CDR3 DNA reads TGTGCCAGCAGCTCCTCGGACAGGGACCAAGAGGCTTTCTTT.

The V call is TRBV19, the J call TRBJ1-2; no clear D. Trimming left V 11 bases short and J 5 bases short, with 18 bases between. Germline loops: CDR1 LNHDA, CDR2 SQIVND (reference sequence). The CDR3 contains 13 residues. The CDR3, as DNA: TGTGCCCACGGCCCGGGAGACTCTTATGGCTACACCTTC. Its translation: CAHGPGDSYGYTF. The full variable domain, with the rest looked up from reference TRBV19 and TRBJ1-2, is DGGITQSPKYLFRKEGQNVTLSCEQNLNHDAMYWYRQDPGQGLRLIYYSQIVNDFQKGDIAEGYSVSREKKESFPLTVTSAQKNPTAFYLCAHGPGDSYGYTFGSGTRLTVV.